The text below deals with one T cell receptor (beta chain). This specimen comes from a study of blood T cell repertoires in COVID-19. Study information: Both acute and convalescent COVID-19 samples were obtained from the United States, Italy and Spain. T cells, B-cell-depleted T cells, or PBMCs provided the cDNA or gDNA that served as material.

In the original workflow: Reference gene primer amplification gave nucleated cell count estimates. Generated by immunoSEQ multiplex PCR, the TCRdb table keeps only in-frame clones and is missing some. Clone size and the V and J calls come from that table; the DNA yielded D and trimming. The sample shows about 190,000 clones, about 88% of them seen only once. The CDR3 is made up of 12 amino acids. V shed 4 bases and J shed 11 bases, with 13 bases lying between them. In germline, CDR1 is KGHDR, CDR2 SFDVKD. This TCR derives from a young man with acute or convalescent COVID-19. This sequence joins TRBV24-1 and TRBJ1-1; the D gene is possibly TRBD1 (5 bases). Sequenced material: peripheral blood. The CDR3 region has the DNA TGTGCCACCAGTGACATGACAGACACGGCTTTCTTT. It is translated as CATSDMTDTAFF.